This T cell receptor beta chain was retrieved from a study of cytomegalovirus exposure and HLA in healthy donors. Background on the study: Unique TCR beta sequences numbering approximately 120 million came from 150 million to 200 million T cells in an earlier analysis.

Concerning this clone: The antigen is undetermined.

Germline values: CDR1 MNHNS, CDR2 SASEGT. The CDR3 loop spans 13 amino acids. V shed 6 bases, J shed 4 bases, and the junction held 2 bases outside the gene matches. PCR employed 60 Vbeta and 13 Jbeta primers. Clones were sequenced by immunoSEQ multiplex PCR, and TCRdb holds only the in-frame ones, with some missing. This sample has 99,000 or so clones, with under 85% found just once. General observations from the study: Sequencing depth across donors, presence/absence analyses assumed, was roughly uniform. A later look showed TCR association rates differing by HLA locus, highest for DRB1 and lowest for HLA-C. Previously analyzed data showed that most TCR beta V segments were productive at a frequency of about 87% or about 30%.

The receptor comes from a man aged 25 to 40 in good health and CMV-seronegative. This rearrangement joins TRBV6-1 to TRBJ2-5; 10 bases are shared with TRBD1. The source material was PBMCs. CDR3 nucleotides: TGTGCCAGCAGGGGGACAGGGGTAGAGACCCAGTACTTC. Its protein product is CASRGTGVETQYF.